The following is a T cell receptor (beta chain) sequence with its context. What this receptor recognizes is not known. The input lacks base qualities; no much larger clone sits a single base away. Preparation of the library involved the immunoSEQ multiplex PCR assay. As for the authors' bioinformatics: Repertoires were summarized in terms of richness and clonality, and significantly expanded and contracted clones between pre- and post-therapy samples were identified. TCRdb's version of the immuneACCESS table is confined to in-frame rearrangements and falls short of the full clone set. An unresolved V gene accounts for under half of the shortfall where checked; the remainder is of unknown origin. D and trimming were read from the DNA, whereas the V and J calls and clone size are those reported in that table. Across this sample there are approximately 9,300 clones, with around 77% seen only once. 6% to 8% of the sample comes from the top ten.

The data are from a study of neoadjuvant nivolumab and ipilimumab in lung cancer (dated by TCRdb to 2020 to 2021). For the study in its entirety: Intravenous nivolumab was dosed at 3 mg/kg on days 1, 15 and 29, and in the combination arm ipilimumab 1 mg/kg was added on day 1 only. The major pathologic response (MPR) rate in the intention-to-treat population in each study arm was designated as the primary trial endpoint. Of the 44 patients with operable NSCLC treated in the trial, approximately 23 were randomized to nivolumab monotherapy and approximately 21 to nivolumab plus ipilimumab. TCR repertoires were compared between pretherapy (baseline) peripheral blood and tumors resected at surgery after neoadjuvant immune checkpoint blockade. Seven patients had matched pretherapy and resected tumor pairs analyzed, with four treated with nivolumab and three with nivolumab plus ipilimumab. The paper's findings and limits, for the study overall: TCR sequencing was performed in a small number of samples. Richness in tumors resected after neoadjuvant therapy showed a positive correlation with pretherapy blood TCR richness (Spearman R ~ 0.78). Tumor T-cell richness and clonality rose from pretherapy to surgery in three of three dual-therapy tumors but in only two of four nivolumab-treated tumors. Greater TCR richness and clonality were observed in resected tumors than in tumor-adjacent uninvolved lung, and increases were observed in more dual-therapy-treated tumors. There was no significant correlation between TCR clonality and pathologic tumor regression, and just a single major-pathologic-response sample was available for the clonality-regression analysis.

Taken with the paper, the label for time point translates to: at surgical resection after neoadjuvant nivolumab +/- ipilimumab. Samples came from the phase 2 randomized NEOSTAR trial, which tested neoadjuvant nivolumab or nivolumab plus ipilimumab followed by surgery in operable NSCLC. V is reduced by 7 bases and J by 0 bases, leaving a spacing of 8 bases between them. CDR1 MNHNY and CDR2 SVGAGI were looked up in the germline V gene (reference sequence). The CDR3 has 13 amino acids, counting the end cysteine and phenylalanine. The read is trimmed to its CDR3 DNA, 39 bases read in frame from base 1. The receptor was isolated from an adult with non-small cell lung cancer. Some clones in this sample may be carry-over from other donors' samples. Recombination joined TRBV6-6 with TRBJ2-3; no D gene call is confident. This specimen was tumor tissue, taken after neoadjuvant nivolumab, alone or with ipilimumab, at or shortly before surgery. Here the CDR3 is given as CASNDRSTDTQYF. The sequenced DNA is TGTGCCAGCAATGATCGGAGCACAGATACGCAGTATTTT.